This is a list of T cell receptor beta chains from one sample in a study of cytomegalovirus exposure and HLA in healthy donors. Some clones are missing from TCRdb's copy, which holds only in-frame ones; the method was immunoSEQ multiplex PCR. The data contain around 140,000 clones, almost 85% of them singletons. The sample comprised PBMCs. The receptors shown here come from a woman in her thirties or forties in good health and CMV-seronegative. Both conserved end residues are part of each CDR3. The D gene is left open where the match is weak. The listing skips clone size in some rows; elsewhere it reads once, few, many or a size class.

clone_size: few
d_call: .
j_call: TRBJ2-7
cdr3_length: 13
v_call: TRBV28
cdr3_nt: TGTGCCAGCAGTTTAACCCATGTGGTCGAGCAGTACTTC
cdr3_aa: CASSLTHVVEQYF

clone_size: once
d_call: .
j_call: TRBJ2-1
cdr3_length: 12
v_call: TRBV7-8
cdr3_nt: TGTGCCAGCAGCTCCAGAGAGAGGGTGCCGTTCTTC
cdr3_aa: CASSSRERVPFF

clone_size: .
d_call: TRBD1
j_call: TRBJ2-7
cdr3_length: 16
v_call: TRBV28
cdr3_nt: TGTGCCAGCAGTATAAGGGACAGACTCTCGGTGGACGAGCAGTACTTC
cdr3_aa: CASSIRDRLSVDEQYF

clone_size: .
d_call: .
j_call: TRBJ2-7
cdr3_length: 12
v_call: TRBV28
cdr3_nt: TGTGCCAGCAGAACCGGGAACTACGAGCAGTACTTC
cdr3_aa: CASRTGNYEQYF

clone_size: few
d_call: TRBD2
j_call: TRBJ2-3
cdr3_length: 18
v_call: TRBV5-1
cdr3_nt: TGCGCCAGCAGCCCTTCCCTCGGACTAGCGGGACGAACAGATACGCAGTATTTT
cdr3_aa: CASSPSLGLAGRTDTQYF

clone_size: .
d_call: TRBD1
j_call: TRBJ1-2
cdr3_length: 13
v_call: TRBV30
cdr3_nt: TGTGCCTGGAGTCGGGACAGTAACTATGGCTACACCTTC
cdr3_aa: CAWSRDSNYGYTF

clone_size: .
d_call: TRBD2
j_call: TRBJ2-1
cdr3_length: 15
v_call: TRBV2
cdr3_nt: TGTGCCAGCAATCGTGCGACTAGCGCCTACAATGAGCAGTTCTTC
cdr3_aa: CASNRATSAYNEQFF

clone_size: .
d_call: .
j_call: TRBJ1-2
cdr3_length: 11
v_call: TRBV29-1
cdr3_nt: TGCAGCGCTGGAGGAGACGGTGGCTACACCTTC
cdr3_aa: CSAGGDGGYTF

clone_size: .
d_call: TRBD2
j_call: TRBJ2-3
cdr3_length: 18
v_call: TRBV4-3
cdr3_nt: TGCGCCAGCAGCCCTAGACTAGCGGGAGTTCTTGACACAGATACGCAGTATTTT
cdr3_aa: CASSPRLAGVLDTDTQYF

clone_size: .
d_call: TRBD1
j_call: TRBJ2-7
cdr3_length: 14
v_call: TRBV11-2
cdr3_nt: TGTGCCAGCAGCCCCGGGACAGTCTCCTACGAGCAGTACTTC
cdr3_aa: CASSPGTVSYEQYF